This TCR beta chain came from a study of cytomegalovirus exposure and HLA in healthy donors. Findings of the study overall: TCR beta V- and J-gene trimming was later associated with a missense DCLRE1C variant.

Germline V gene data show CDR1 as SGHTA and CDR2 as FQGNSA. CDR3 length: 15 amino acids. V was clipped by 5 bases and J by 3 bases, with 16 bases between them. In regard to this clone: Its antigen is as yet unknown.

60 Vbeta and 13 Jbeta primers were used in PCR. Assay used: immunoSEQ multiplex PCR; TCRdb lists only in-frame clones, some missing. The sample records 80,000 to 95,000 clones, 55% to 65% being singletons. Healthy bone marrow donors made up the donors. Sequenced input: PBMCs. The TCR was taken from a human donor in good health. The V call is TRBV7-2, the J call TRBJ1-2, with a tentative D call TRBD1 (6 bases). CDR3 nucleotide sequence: TGTGCCAGCAGCCCCAGTGGGGGGGCAGACTATGGCTACACCTTC. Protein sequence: CASSPSGGADYGYTF.